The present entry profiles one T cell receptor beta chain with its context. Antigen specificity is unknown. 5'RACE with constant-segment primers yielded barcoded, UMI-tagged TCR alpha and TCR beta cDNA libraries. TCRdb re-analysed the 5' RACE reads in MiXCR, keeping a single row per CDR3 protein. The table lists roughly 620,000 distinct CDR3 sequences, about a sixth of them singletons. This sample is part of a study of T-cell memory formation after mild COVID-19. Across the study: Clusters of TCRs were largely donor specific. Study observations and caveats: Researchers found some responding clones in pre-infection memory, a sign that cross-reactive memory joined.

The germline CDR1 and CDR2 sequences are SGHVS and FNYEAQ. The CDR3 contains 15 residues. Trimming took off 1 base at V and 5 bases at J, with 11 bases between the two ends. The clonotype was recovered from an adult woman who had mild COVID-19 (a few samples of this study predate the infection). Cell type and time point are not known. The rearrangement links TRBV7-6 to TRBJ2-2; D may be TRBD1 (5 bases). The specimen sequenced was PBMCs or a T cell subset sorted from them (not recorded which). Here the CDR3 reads CASSLEGIVTGELFF. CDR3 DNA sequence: TGTGCCAGCAGCTTAGAGGGGATCGTGACCGGGGAGCTGTTTTTT.